This T cell receptor (beta chain) emerged from a study of blood T cell repertoires in COVID-19. The overall study: PBMCs, B-cell-depleted T cells, or T cells were the source of the cDNA or gDNA that made up the material.

Assay used: immunoSEQ multiplex PCR; TCRdb lists only in-frame clones, some missing. The table records roughly 53,000 clones, more than 85% of them present only once. Germline values: CDR1 SEHNR, CDR2 FQNEAQ (reference sequence). The V gene lost 5 bases and the J gene lost 7 bases, with 17 bases spanning the gap. The CDR3 runs 15 residues. This chain uses TRBV7-9 with TRBJ1-4; TRBD1 is a possible D gene (5 bases). The sequenced sample was peripheral blood. This receptor was obtained from a human donor in a cohort sampled during active COVID-19. This CDR3 reads CASSRPKGRSEKLFF. CDR3 nucleotide sequence: TGTGCCAGCAGCCGACCGAAGGGGCGTAGTGAAAAACTGTTTTTT.